A selection of T cell receptor beta chains follows, all from one sample in a study of cytomegalovirus exposure and HLA in healthy donors. Profiled with immunoSEQ multiplex PCR; TCRdb holds only in-frame clones, not every one. Of approximately 80,000 clones listed, around three fifths are singletons. The specimen was PBMCs. Source of these receptors: a woman aged 40-49 years in good health and CMV-seropositive. Both conserved end residues are part of each CDR3. A D gene is named only where the DNA matches it firmly. Not all rows give a size; the values are once, few, many and, for expanded clones, a class.

>TRBJ1-1|-|-|TRBV27|14
TGTGCCAGCAGTGACGGAGTTTTGAACACTGAAGCTTTCTTT
CASSDGVLNTEAFF
>TRBJ1-4|-|-|TRBV28|13
TGTGCCAGCAGTTTAGTCATACAGGGTAAACTGTTTTTT
CASSLVIQGKLFF
>TRBJ2-1|once|TRBD2|TRBV2|13
TGTGCCAGCCCCCGGGACTACTACAATGAGCAGTTCTTC
CASPRDYYNEQFF
>TRBJ1-4|-|TRBD1|TRBV27|15
TGTGCCAGCCATGGGACAGGGGGCGCAGGTGAAAAACTGTTTTTT
CASHGTGGAGEKLFF
>TRBJ2-3|-|TRBD2|TRBV18|16
TGTGCCAGCTCAACTAGGACTAGCGGGAGCACAGATACGCAGTATTTT
CASSTRTSGSTDTQYF
>TRBJ2-3|-|TRBD2|TRBV28|16
TGTGCCAGCAGTGGTGCGGGAGCCCTTGGCACAGATACGCAGTATTTT
CASSGAGALGTDTQYF
>TRBJ1-5|few|TRBD1|TRBV6-5|13
TGTGCCAGCAGCCGACAGGGCGGTCAGCCCCAGCATTTT
CASSRQGGQPQHF
>TRBJ2-1|-|TRBD2|TRBV19|15
TGTGCCAGTAGGCCCAGCGGGGGCTCCTACAATGAGCAGTTCTTC
CASRPSGGSYNEQFF
>TRBJ1-2|few|TRBD1|TRBV2|16
TGTGCCAGCGGGGATCCGGGACAGCAGGGAAGAAATGGCTACACCTTC
CASGDPGQQGRNGYTF
>TRBJ1-3|-|-|TRBV6-6|16
TGTGCCAGCAGTTACACCAGCCCAGGGCTAGGAAACACCATATATTTT
CASSYTSPGLGNTIYF
>TRBJ1-1|few|-|TRBV5-6|13
TGTGCCAGCAAGAGGACAGAAAACACTGAAGCTTTCTTT
CASKRTENTEAFF
>TRBJ2-7|-|-|TRBV5-4|15
TGTGCCAGCAGCTTCGCAGGGGCAGGGTACGGCGAGCAGTACTTC
CASSFAGAGYGEQYF
>TRBJ2-2|-|-|TRBV6-1|15
TGTGCCAGCAGTGGGGGGCACCTGAACACCGGGGAGCTGTTTTTT
CASSGGHLNTGELFF
>TRBJ2-7|-|-|TRBV28|14
TGTGCCAGCAGTTTTCCGGTAGATTACTACGAGCAGTACTTC
CASSFPVDYYEQYF
>TRBJ2-2|-|-|TRBV28|13
TGTGCCAGCAGTCGGGATAACACCGGGGAGCTGTTTTTT
CASSRDNTGELFF
>TRBJ2-7|-|TRBD2|TRBV6-5|14
TGTGCCAGCAGTAATAGCGGGAGGCTAGGGGAGCAGTACTTC
CASSNSGRLGEQYF
>TRBJ2-3|once|-|TRBV6-1|13
TGTGCCAGCAGTGAGCCAGGGTTCGGTACGCAGTATTTT
CASSEPGFGTQYF
>TRBJ2-7|few|-|TRBV6-5|15
TGTGCCAGCAGTTACTCCCGGGGTAACTCCTACGAGCAGTACTTC
CASSYSRGNSYEQYF
>TRBJ1-3|-|TRBD1|TRBV5-1|15
TGCGCCAGCAGCAGCGCTGGGACAGGGGGGCGCACCATATATTTT
CASSSAGTGGRTIYF
>TRBJ2-1|-|TRBD2|TRBV5-4|15
TGTGCCAGCAGCCCGGCGGGGAGGGAATACAATGAGCAGTTCTTC
CASSPAGREYNEQFF
>TRBJ2-3|-|TRBD1|TRBV19|16
TGTGCCAGTAGTATGTTTGGGACAGGGAACGCAGATACGCAGTATTTT
CASSMFGTGNADTQYF
>TRBJ2-3|-|TRBD2|TRBV5-1|16
TGCGCCAGCAGCTTCGGTGCTAGCGGGAGTGTGGATACGCAGTATTTT
CASSFGASGSVDTQYF
>TRBJ2-7|few|-|TRBV27|13
TGTGCCAGCAGTTTAGGGGCAGGGGTCGAGCAGTACTTC
CASSLGAGVEQYF
>TRBJ1-2|-|-|TRBV5-5|15
TGTGCCAGCAGCTTAGAGGCCAGAACTAACTATGGCTACACCTTC
CASSLEARTNYGYTF
>TRBJ2-7|few|TRBD2|TRBV5-4|14
TGTGCCAGCAGCTCTAGCGGGAGTAAATACGAGCAGTACTTC
CASSSSGSKYEQYF
>TRBJ1-1|-|-|TRBV9|14
TGTGCCAGCAGCGTCGGACAACCGAACACTGAAGCTTTCTTT
CASSVGQPNTEAFF
>TRBJ1-2|-|-|TRBV4-3|14
TGCGCCAGCAGCCGCCAGACAGGTTCAGAAGGCTACACCTTC
CASSRQTGSEGYTF
>TRBJ1-2|-|TRBD1|TRBV7-9|12
TGTGCCAGCGCCGGGACAGGGAGAAGGTACACCTTC
CASAGTGRRYTF
>TRBJ1-1|-|-|TRBV27|13
TGTGCCAGCAGTTTCGGGGGTAACACTGAAGCTTTCTTT
CASSFGGNTEAFF
>TRBJ2-1|-|TRBD2|TRBV9|16
TGTGCCAGCAGCGTAGGGGCTAGCGGGAGGAAACATGAGCAGTTCTTC
CASSVGASGRKHEQFF
>TRBJ1-2|-|-|TRBV28|14
TGTGCCAGCAGTCCCTCCGACAGATTCTATGGCTACACCTTC
CASSPSDRFYGYTF
>TRBJ1-1|few|TRBD1|TRBV18|14
TGTGCCAGCTCACTTGGGACAGCGAACACTGAAGCTTTCTTT
CASSLGTANTEAFF
>TRBJ2-1|few|-|TRBV10-3|14
TGTGCCATCAGTGCAGGGGGGACATCTGTGGAGCAGTTCTTC
CAISAGGTSVEQFF
>TRBJ2-1|-|-|TRBV27|13
TGTGCCAGCAGTCGGAGAGTATACAATGAGCAGTTCTTC
CASSRRVYNEQFF
>TRBJ1-5|-|-|TRBV7-8|16
TGTGCCAGCAGCTTAGGGTCTCGAGTGAGCAATCAGCCCCAGCATTTT
CASSLGSRVSNQPQHF
>TRBJ2-5|-|TRBD2|TRBV14|16
TGTGCCAGCAGCCACCTCAAACTAGCGGGAGTAGAGACCCAGTACTTC
CASSHLKLAGVETQYF
>TRBJ1-5|-|-|TRBV11-2|14
TGTGCCAGCAGCCCCAATCAACGGGATCAGCCCCAGCATTTT
CASSPNQRDQPQHF
>TRBJ2-7|-|TRBD1|TRBV4-3|17
TGCGCCAGCAGCCAATACCCCGTGGGGACAGGGGCCTACGAGCAGTACTTC
CASSQYPVGTGAYEQYF
>TRBJ2-1|-|-|TRBV13|12
TGTGCCAGCAGCTTAGCAGATACTAAGGAGTTCTTC
CASSLADTKEFF
>TRBJ2-3|-|TRBD2|TRBV6-5|16
TGTGCCAGCAGTTGGGAGGGATTCAGTAGCACAGATACGCAGTATTTT
CASSWEGFSSTDTQYF
>TRBJ1-5|-|-|TRBV30|14
TGTGCCTGGAGTGCGACAGCATTTGGTCAGCCCCAGCATTTT
CAWSATAFGQPQHF
>TRBJ2-7|-|TRBD2|TRBV4-1|13
TGCGCCAGAGCGCTAGCGGGAATCTACGAGCAGTACTTC
CARALAGIYEQYF
>TRBJ2-7|-|-|TRBV28|13
TGTGCCAGCAGTCCCCGGGACTCCTACGAGCAGTACTTC
CASSPRDSYEQYF
>TRBJ1-1|few|-|TRBV11-2|15
TGTGCCAGCAGCTTAGTAAGGGGCAGGGTAGGTGAAGCTTTCTTT
CASSLVRGRVGEAFF
>TRBJ2-1|once|-|TRBV5-8|13
TGTGCCAGCAGCCGGGGACTGACAAATGAGCAGTTCTTC
CASSRGLTNEQFF
>TRBJ2-3|-|TRBD1|TRBV5-6|16
TGTGCCAGCAGGACAAAAGGGGGCCCCCCCACAGATACGCAGTATTTT
CASRTKGGPPTDTQYF
>TRBJ1-5|-|TRBD1|TRBV10-3|14
TGTGCCATCAGTGTAGGACAGGGCGATCAGCCCCAGCATTTT
CAISVGQGDQPQHF
>TRBJ1-5|-|-|TRBV7-8|17
TGTGCCAGCAGCTTAGGAGGCGGGGAGGCGAGCAATCAGCCCCAGCATTTT
CASSLGGGEASNQPQHF
>TRBJ1-4|-|-|TRBV9|17
TGTGCCAGCAGCGCAGACCCCAGGGCAGGGACAAATGAAAAACTGTTTTTT
CASSADPRAGTNEKLFF